Included here is one T cell receptor (beta chain) sequence, with context. Its matching antigen is unknown. Additional DNA sequences in this sample encode the identical CDR3. The CDR3 is 12 residues long. Germline assignment: CDR1 KGHSH and CDR2 LQKENI. V lost 2 bases, J lost 4 bases, and 4 bases lay in between. TCRdb's table, derived via immunoSEQ multiplex PCR, lists solely in-frame clones and lacks some. In the table there are approximately 45,000 clones, 81% of which are singletons. These data originate in a study of T cells in localized non-small cell lung cancer. Whole-study results and caveats: Tumor showed lower T cell clonality than uninvolved adjacent lung, where it was highest. Among blood samples, higher T cell density accompanied longer overall survival.

The sample here was peripheral blood mononuclear cells, taken before any cancer treatment. This receptor was obtained from a man aged 40 to 69 with stage III lung adenocarcinoma. The gene calls are TRBV18 and TRBJ2-3; D is unresolved. CDR3 loop: CASSPSADTQYF. The CDR3 coding sequence is TGTGCCAGCTCACCATCAGCAGATACGCAGTATTTT. Looking up the rest from reference TRBV18 and TRBJ2-3 gives the full variable domain: NAGVMQNPRHLVRRRGQEARLRCSPMKGHSHVYWYRQLPEEGLKFMVYLQKENIIDESGMPKERFSAEFPKEGPSILRIQQVVRGDSAAYFCASSPSADTQYFGPGTRLTVL.